The following is a TCR beta chain sequence with its context. As yet, its antigen is unknown. Graves' hyperthyroidism was deemed stable absent ophthalmopathy progression within 18 months. Every diagnosis used clinical symptoms, serum thyroxine and TRAb, thyroid ultrasound and orbital computed tomography. The data are from a study of T cells in Graves' hyperthyroidism and ophthalmopathy. Study-level points and caveats: In the analysis, a 13 V-J model separated ophthalmopathy from stable hyperthyroidism. Ophthalmopathy, which appeared later, was predicted by the model a median roughly 6.4 months before onset.

Regions amplified from RNA transcripts were the TCR beta CDR3 regions. An initial round of RT-PCR targeting the TCR CDR3 relied on the HTBI primer set. TCRdb re-analysed the multiplex PCR reads in MiXCR, keeping a single row per CDR3 protein. The data show a few hundred thousand distinct CDR3 sequences, about 18% seen once. Germline V gives CDR1 SGDLS, CDR2 YYNGEE. V was cut by 0 bases and J by 1 base, with 10 bases left in between. The CDR3 is 15 amino acids. The rearrangement links TRBV9 to TRBJ1-1; no definite D call. This clonotype was sampled from a middle-aged man with Graves' hyperthyroidism. The material sequenced was blood. CDR3 in amino acids: CASSVVAGGNTEAFF. Here the CDR3 DNA reads TGTGCCAGCAGCGTAGTTGCGGGTGGGAACACTGAAGCTTTCTTT.